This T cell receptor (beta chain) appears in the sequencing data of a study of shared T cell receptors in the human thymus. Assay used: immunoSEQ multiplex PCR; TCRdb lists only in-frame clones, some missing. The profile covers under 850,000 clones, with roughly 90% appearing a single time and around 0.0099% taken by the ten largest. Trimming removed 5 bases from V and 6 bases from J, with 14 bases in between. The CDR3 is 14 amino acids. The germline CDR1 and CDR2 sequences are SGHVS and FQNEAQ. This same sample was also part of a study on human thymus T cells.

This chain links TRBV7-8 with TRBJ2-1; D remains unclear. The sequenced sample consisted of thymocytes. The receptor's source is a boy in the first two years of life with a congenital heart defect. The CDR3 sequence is CASSARLGSNEQFF. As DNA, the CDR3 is TGTGCCAGCAGCGCCCGGCTAGGATCCAATGAGCAGTTCTTC.